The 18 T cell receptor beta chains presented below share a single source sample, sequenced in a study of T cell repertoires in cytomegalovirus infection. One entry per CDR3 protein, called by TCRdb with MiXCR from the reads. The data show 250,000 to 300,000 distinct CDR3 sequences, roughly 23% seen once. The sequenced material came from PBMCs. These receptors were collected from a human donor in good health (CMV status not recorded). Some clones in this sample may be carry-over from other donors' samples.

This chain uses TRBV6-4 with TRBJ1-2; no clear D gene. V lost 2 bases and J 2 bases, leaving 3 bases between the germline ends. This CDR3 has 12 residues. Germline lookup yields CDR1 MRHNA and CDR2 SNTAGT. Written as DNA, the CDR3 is TGTGCCAGCAGTGACCCAAACTATGGCTACACCTTC. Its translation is CASSDPNYGYTF.

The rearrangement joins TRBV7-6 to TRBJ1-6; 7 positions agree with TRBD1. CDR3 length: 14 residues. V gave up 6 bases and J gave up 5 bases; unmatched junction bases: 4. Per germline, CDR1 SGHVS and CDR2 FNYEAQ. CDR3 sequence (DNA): TGTGCCAGCAGTGGACAGGCGGATAATTCACCCCTCCACTTT. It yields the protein CASSGQADNSPLHF.

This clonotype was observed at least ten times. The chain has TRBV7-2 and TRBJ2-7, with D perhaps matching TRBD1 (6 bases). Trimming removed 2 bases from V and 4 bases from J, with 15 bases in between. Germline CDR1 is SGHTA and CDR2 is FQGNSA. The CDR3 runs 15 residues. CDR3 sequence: CASSLTGPGFYEQYF. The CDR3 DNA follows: TGTGCCAGCAGCTTAACAGGGCCAGGGTTTTACGAGCAGTACTTC.

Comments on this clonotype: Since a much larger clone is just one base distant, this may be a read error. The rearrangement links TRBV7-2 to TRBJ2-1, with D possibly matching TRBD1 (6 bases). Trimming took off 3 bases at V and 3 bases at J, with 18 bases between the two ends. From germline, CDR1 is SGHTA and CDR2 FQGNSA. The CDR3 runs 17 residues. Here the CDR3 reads CASSFGGTGFLYNEQFF. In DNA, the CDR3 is TGTGCCAGCAGCTTTGGGGGCACAGGGTTCCTCTACAATGAGCAGTTCTTC.

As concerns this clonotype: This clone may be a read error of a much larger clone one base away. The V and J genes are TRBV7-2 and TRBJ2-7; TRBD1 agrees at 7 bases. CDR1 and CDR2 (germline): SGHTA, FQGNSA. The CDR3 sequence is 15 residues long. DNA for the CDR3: TGTGCCAGCAGCTCCAACAGGGGTATATCCTACGAGCCGTACTTC. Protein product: CASSSNRGISYEPYF.

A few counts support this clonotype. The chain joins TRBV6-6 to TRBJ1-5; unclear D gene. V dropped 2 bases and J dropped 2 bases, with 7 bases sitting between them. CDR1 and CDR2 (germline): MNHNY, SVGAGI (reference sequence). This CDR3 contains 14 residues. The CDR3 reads CASSYREGNQPQHF. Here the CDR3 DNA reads TGTGCCAGCAGTTACAGGGAAGGCAATCAGCCCCAGCATTTT.

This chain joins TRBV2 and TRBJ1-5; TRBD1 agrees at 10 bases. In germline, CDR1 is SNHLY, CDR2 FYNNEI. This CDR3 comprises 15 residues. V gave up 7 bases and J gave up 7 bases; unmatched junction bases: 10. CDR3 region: CASTTGTGEGQPQHF. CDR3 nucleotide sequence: TGTGCCAGCACAACCGGGACAGGGGAAGGACAGCCCCAGCATTTT. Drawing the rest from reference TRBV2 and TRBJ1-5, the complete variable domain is EPEVTQTPSHQVTQMGQEVILRCVPISNHLYFYWYRQILGQKVEFLVSFYNNEISEKSEIFDDQFSVERPDGSNFTLKIRSTKLEDSAMYFCASTTGTGEGQPQHFGDGTRLSIL.

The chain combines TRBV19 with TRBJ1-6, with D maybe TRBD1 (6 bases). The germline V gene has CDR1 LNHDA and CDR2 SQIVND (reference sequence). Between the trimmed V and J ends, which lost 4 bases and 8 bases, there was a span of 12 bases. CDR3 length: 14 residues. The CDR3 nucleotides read TGTGCCAGTAGTACGCAGGGGATTTATTCACCCCTCCACTTT. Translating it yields CASSTQGIYSPLHF.

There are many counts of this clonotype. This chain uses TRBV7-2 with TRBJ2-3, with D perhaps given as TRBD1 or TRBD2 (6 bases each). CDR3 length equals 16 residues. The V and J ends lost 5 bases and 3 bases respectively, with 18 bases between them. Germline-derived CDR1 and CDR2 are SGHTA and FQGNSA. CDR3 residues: CASSPGWGAITDTQYF. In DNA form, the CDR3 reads TGTGCCAGCAGCCCAGGTTGGGGGGCTATAACAGATACGCAGTATTTT.

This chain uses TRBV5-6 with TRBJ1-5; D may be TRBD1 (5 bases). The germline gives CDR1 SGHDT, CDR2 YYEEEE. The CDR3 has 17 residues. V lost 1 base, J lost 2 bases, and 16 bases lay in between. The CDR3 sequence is CASSLSGTVRRNQPQHF. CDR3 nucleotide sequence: TGTGCCAGCAGCTTGTCCGGGACGGTGAGGCGCAATCAGCCCCAGCATTTT. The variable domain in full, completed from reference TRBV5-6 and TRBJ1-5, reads DAGVTQSPTHLIKTRGQQVTLRCSPKSGHDTVSWYQQALGQGPQFIFQYYEEEERQRGNFPDRFSGHQFPNYSSELNVNALLLGDSALYLCASSLSGTVRRNQPQHFGDGTRLSIL.

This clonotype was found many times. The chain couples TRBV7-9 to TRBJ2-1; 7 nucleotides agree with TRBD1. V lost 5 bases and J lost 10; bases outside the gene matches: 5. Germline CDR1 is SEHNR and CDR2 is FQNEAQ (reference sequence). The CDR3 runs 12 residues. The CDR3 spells CASSNRGGEQFF. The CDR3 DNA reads TGTGCCAGCAGCAACAGGGGCGGGGAGCAGTTCTTC.

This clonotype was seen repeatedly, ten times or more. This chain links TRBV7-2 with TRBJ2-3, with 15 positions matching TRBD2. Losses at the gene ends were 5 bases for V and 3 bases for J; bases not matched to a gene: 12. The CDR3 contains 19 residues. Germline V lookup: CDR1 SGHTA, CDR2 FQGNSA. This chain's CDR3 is CASSRLGLAGGPGTDTQYF. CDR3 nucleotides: TGTGCCAGCAGCCGTCTCGGACTAGCGGGAGGGCCTGGGACAGATACGCAGTATTTT.

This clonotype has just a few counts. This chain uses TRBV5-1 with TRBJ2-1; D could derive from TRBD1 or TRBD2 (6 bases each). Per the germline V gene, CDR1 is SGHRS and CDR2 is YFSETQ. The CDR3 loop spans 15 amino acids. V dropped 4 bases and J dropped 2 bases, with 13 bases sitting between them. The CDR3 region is CASSRGGQAYNEQFF. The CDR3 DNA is TGCGCCAGCAGCAGAGGGGGGCAAGCCTACAATGAGCAGTTCTTC.

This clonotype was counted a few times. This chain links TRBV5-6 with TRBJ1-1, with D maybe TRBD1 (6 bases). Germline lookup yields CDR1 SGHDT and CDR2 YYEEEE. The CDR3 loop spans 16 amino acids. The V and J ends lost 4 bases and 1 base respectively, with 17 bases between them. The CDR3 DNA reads TGTGCCAGCAGCATGACAGGCCCATGGAAGAACACTGAAGCTTTCTTT. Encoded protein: CASSMTGPWKNTEAFF.

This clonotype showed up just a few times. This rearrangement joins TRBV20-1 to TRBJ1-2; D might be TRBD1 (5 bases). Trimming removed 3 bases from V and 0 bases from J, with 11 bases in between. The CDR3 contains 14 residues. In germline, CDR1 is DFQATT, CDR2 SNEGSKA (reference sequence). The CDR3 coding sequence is TGCAGTGCTAGTGCAGGGAACTCTAACTATGGCTACACCTTC. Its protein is CSASAGNSNYGYTF.

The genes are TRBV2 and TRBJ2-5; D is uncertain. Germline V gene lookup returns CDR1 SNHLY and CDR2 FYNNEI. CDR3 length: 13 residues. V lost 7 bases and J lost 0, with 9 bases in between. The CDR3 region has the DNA TGTGCCAGCATGCCTGGGTACCAAGAGACCCAGTACTTC. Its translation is CASMPGYQETQYF.

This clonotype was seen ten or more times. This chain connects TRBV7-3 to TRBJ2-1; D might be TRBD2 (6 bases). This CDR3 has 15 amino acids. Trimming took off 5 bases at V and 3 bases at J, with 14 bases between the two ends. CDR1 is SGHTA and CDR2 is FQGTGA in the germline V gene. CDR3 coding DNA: TGTGCCAGCAGCCAGCGGAGGGGTGTCTACAATGAGCAGTTCTTC. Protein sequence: CASSQRRGVYNEQFF.

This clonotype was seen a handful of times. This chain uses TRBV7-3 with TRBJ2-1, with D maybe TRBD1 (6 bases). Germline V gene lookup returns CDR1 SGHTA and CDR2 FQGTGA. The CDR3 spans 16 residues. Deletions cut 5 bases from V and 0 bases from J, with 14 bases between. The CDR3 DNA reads TGTGCCAGCAGCCCCGGGACACAGAGCTCCTACAATGAGCAGTTCTTC. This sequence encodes CASSPGTQSSYNEQFF.